Listed below are T cell receptor beta chains from one sample, sequenced in a study of T cell responses to AZD1222 COVID-19 vaccine. Measured with immunoSEQ multiplex PCR; TCRdb has only the in-frame clones, and not every one. The table records some 110,000 clones, approximately 90% of them present only once. Specimen: peripheral blood, collected 28 days after the second AZD1222 dose. The receptors originated from an adult who received the AZD1222 COVID-19 vaccine. CDR3s include the opening cysteine and the closing phenylalanine or tryptophan. D genes are given only for firm matches. Some rows mark clone size as missing; the rest say once, few, many or name a class of expanded clone.

V gene	D gene	clone size	J gene	CDR3 protein	CDR3 DNA
TRBV5-4	TRBD1	-	TRBJ2-2	CASSNTGVRELFF	TGTGCCAGCAGCAATACAGGGGTCAGGGAGCTGTTTTTT
TRBV4-2	-	-	TRBJ1-2	CASSPTPNYGYTF	TGTGCCAGCAGCCCGACTCCTAACTATGGCTACACCTTC
TRBV15	-	few	TRBJ1-5	CATSPSTGQSYSNQPQHF	TGTGCCACCAGCCCTAGCACTGGACAGTCTTATAGCAATCAGCCCCAGCATTTT
TRBV9	-	-	TRBJ1-5	CASSVGDSLNQPQHF	TGTGCCAGCAGCGTCGGTGACAGCCTTAATCAGCCCCAGCATTTT
TRBV30	-	-	TRBJ1-6	CAWKDQGNSPLHF	TGTGCCTGGAAGGACCAGGGGAATTCACCCCTCCACTTT
TRBV11-2	-	-	TRBJ2-1	CASSLEGGTYNEQFF	TGTGCCAGCAGCTTAGAAGGGGGGACCTACAATGAGCAGTTCTTC
TRBV5-1	-	-	TRBJ1-1	CASSLEGEMNTEAFF	TGCGCCAGCAGCTTGGAAGGGGAGATGAACACTGAAGCTTTCTTT
TRBV5-1	-	-	TRBJ1-3	CASSLGATSGNTIYF	TGCGCCAGCAGCTTGGGGGCGACCTCGGGAAACACCATATATTTT
TRBV3-1/TRBV3-2	-	-	TRBJ2-1	CASTTRPMNRDGSSYNEQFF	TGTGCCAGCACCACCCGCCCGATGAACCGGGACGGGAGCTCCTACAATGAGCAGTTCTTC
TRBV6-5	TRBD2	-	TRBJ2-7	CASSPGTSGVYEQYF	TGTGCCAGCAGCCCCGGGACTAGCGGGGTATACGAGCAGTACTTC
TRBV29-1	TRBD1	once	TRBJ2-2	CSGGTGTNTGELFF	TGCAGCGGTGGGACAGGAACGAACACCGGGGAGCTGTTTTTT
TRBV28	-	-	TRBJ2-7	CASSSLRGAEQYF	TGTGCCAGCAGTTCACTGAGGGGGGCCGAGCAGTACTTC
TRBV11-2	-	-	TRBJ2-7	CASSYRVLTYEQYF	TGTGCCAGCAGCTACCGGGTCTTGACCTACGAGCAGTACTTC
TRBV10-1	-	-	TRBJ2-7	CATRLQGSYEQYF	TGCGCCACCCGATTGCAGGGCTCCTACGAGCAGTACTTC
TRBV11-2	-	-	TRBJ1-1	CASSLEMYTEAFF	TGTGCCAGCAGCTTAGAAATGTACACTGAAGCTTTCTTT
TRBV28	TRBD2	-	TRBJ2-4	CASSLDLAGDIQYF	TGTGCCAGCAGTTTAGATCTAGCGGGAGACATTCAGTACTTC
TRBV4-3	-	-	TRBJ1-2	CASSQDRGGNGYTF	TGCGCCAGCAGCCAAGATAGGGGGGGGAATGGCTACACCTTC
TRBV4-1	-	-	TRBJ1-5	CASSQGADQPQHF	TGCGCCAGCAGCCAAGGAGCGGATCAGCCCCAGCATTTT
TRBV3-1/TRBV3-2	-	-	TRBJ2-7	CASSQDFFANYEQYF	TGTGCCAGCAGCCAAGATTTCTTCGCAAACTACGAGCAGTACTTC
TRBV5-8	TRBD2	-	TRBJ2-6	CASSFASGSPGANVLTF	TGTGCCAGCAGCTTTGCTAGCGGGAGCCCTGGGGCCAACGTCCTGACTTTC
TRBV19	-	-	TRBJ2-3	CASSIRSPSTDTQYF	TGTGCCAGTAGTATAAGGTCGCCGAGCACAGATACGCAGTATTTT
TRBV6-5	-	-	TRBJ2-7	CASSYAGLPYEQYF	TGTGCCAGCAGTTACGCAGGTCTTCCCTACGAGCAGTACTTC
TRBV7-9	-	-	TRBJ1-5	CASSSVGRQPQHF	TGTGCCAGCAGCTCCGTGGGCCGTCAGCCCCAGCATTTT
TRBV5-1	-	-	TRBJ2-7	CASSSPSPPYEQYF	TGCGCCAGCAGCTCCCCGTCCCCTCCCTACGAGCAGTACTTC
TRBV28	-	-	TRBJ1-1	CASSLNRFMNTEAFF	TGTGCCAGCAGTTTGAACAGATTCATGAACACTGAAGCTTTCTTT
TRBV19	-	-	TRBJ2-3	CASSIAPALGPDTQYF	TGTGCCAGTAGTATAGCACCCGCCTTAGGCCCAGATACGCAGTATTTT
TRBV6-5	TRBD1	-	TRBJ1-1	CASSRGQGLTEAFF	TGTGCCAGCAGCCGAGGACAGGGTCTAACTGAAGCTTTCTTT
TRBV3-1/TRBV3-2	-	-	TRBJ1-2	CASTGVYGYTF	TGTGCCAGCACTGGAGTCTATGGCTACACCTTC
TRBV7-9	-	-	TRBJ1-5	CASSPPGTANQPQHF	TGTGCCAGCAGCCCCCCTGGGACTGCGAATCAGCCCCAGCATTTT
TRBV6-6	-	-	TRBJ1-1	CASIPPGRTEAFF	TGTGCCAGCATACCCCCGGGGCGCACTGAAGCTTTCTTT
TRBV7-2	TRBD2	few	TRBJ2-2	CASSLRIQRESTGELFF	TGTGCCAGCAGCTTACGGATCCAGCGGGAAAGCACCGGGGAGCTGTTTTTT
TRBV7-6	-	-	TRBJ1-3	CASSPPGHSGNTIYF	TGTGCCAGCAGCCCCCCAGGACACTCTGGAAACACCATATATTTT
TRBV15	-	-	TRBJ2-1	CATSRDLGTTYNEQFF	TGTGCCACCAGCAGAGATCTCGGGACCACTTACAATGAGCAGTTCTTC
TRBV12-3/TRBV12-4	-	-	TRBJ2-1	CASMKGEQFF	TGTGCCAGCATGAAGGGAGAGCAGTTCTTC
TRBV6-5	-	-	TRBJ2-1	CASSSGYNEQFF	TGTGCCAGCAGCTCAGGTTACAATGAGCAGTTCTTC
TRBV9	TRBD1	-	TRBJ2-1	CASSDRDRGYEQFF	TGTGCCAGCAGCGATAGGGACAGGGGGTACGAGCAGTTCTTC
TRBV27	TRBD1	-	TRBJ2-7	CASSPRGGQGPYEQYF	TGTGCCAGCAGTCCACGCGGGGGACAGGGCCCCTACGAGCAGTACTTC
TRBV9	TRBD2	few	TRBJ2-7	CASSKEGLAGVEQYF	TGTGCCAGCTCCAAAGAGGGACTAGCGGGGGTTGAGCAGTACTTC
TRBV29-1	-	-	TRBJ1-1	CSVEIQEGTEAFF	TGCAGCGTTGAAATACAGGAAGGTACTGAAGCTTTCTTT
TRBV6-5	-	-	TRBJ1-6	CASRPRTSYNSPLHF	TGTGCCAGCAGACCTAGGACCTCCTATAATTCACCCCTCCACTTT
TRBV5-6	TRBD2	-	TRBJ2-7	CASSGVSGYTYEQYF	TGTGCCAGCAGCGGAGTTAGCGGGTACACCTACGAGCAGTACTTC
TRBV6-2/TRBV6-3	-	-	TRBJ1-2	CASSNSGSYGYTF	TGTGCCAGCAGTAACAGCGGTAGCTATGGCTACACCTTC
TRBV4-2	TRBD1	once	TRBJ1-4	CASSQDGPAGDSNEKLFF	TGTGCCAGCAGCCAAGATGGTCCCGCAGGGGACAGTAATGAAAAACTGTTTTTT
TRBV18	-	-	TRBJ2-7	CASSPPKAAGRNEQYF	TGTGCCAGCTCACCACCGAAGGCAGCCGGGAGAAACGAGCAGTACTTC
TRBV12-3/TRBV12-4	-	-	TRBJ1-3	CASAKIGNTIYF	TGTGCCAGCGCTAAGATTGGAAACACCATATATTTT
TRBV12-5	TRBD1	-	TRBJ1-1	CASGFPRGLGGTEAFF	TGTGCTAGTGGCTTTCCCAGGGGGCTTGGGGGCACTGAAGCTTTCTTT
TRBV2	TRBD1	-	TRBJ2-7	CASNGQGFSYEQYF	TGTGCCAGCAACGGACAGGGCTTTTCGTACGAGCAGTACTTC
TRBV9	-	-	TRBJ2-7	CASSAGQFYEQYF	TGTGCCAGCAGCGCTGGACAGTTCTACGAGCAGTACTTC
TRBV4-3	-	-	TRBJ1-4	CASSQQASEKLFF	TGCGCCAGCAGCCAGCAGGCGAGTGAAAAACTGTTTTTT
TRBV2	TRBD1	-	TRBJ1-5	CASSLGQISNQPQHF	TGTGCCAGCAGCCTGGGACAGATTAGCAATCAGCCCCAGCATTTT
TRBV19	TRBD1	-	TRBJ2-7	CASSSGPGQGLYEQYF	TGTGCCAGTAGTTCAGGACCGGGACAGGGCCTCTACGAGCAGTACTTC
TRBV30	TRBD1	-	TRBJ1-1	CAWSAIDRVRPEAFF	TGTGCCTGGAGTGCAATCGACAGGGTACGTCCTGAAGCTTTCTTT
TRBV28	TRBD1	-	TRBJ2-1	CASSLAPLRGQARGEQFF	TGTGCCAGCAGTTTGGCCCCACTCCGGGGACAGGCTCGGGGTGAGCAGTTCTTC
TRBV7-9	TRBD2	once	TRBJ2-1	CASERERYNEQFF	TGTGCCAGTGAGCGGGAGAGGTACAATGAGCAGTTCTTC
TRBV28	TRBD1	-	TRBJ1-5	CASFRDSDQPQHF	TGTGCCAGCTTCCGGGACAGTGATCAGCCCCAGCATTTT